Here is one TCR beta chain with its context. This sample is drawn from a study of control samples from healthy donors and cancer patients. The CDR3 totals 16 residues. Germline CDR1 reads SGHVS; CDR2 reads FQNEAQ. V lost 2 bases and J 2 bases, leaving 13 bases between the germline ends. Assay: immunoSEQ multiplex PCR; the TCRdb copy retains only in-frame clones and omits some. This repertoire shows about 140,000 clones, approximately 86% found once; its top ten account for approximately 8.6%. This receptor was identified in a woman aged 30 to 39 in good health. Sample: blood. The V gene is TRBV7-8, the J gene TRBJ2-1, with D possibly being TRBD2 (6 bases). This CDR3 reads CASSLIVAEPYNEQFF. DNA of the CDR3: TGTGCCAGCAGCTTAATCGTAGCGGAACCCTACAATGAGCAGTTCTTC.